The text below deals with one T cell receptor beta chain. The antigen it recognizes is unknown. No much larger clonotype is one base removed from it; base qualities were not supplied. Each collaborating institution followed its own protocols to collect whole blood in K2EDTA tubes. For TCRbeta analysis, collaborator samples were shipped as frozen whole blood, as isolated PBMCs, or as DNA extracted from either sample type. This sample was included in a study of blood T cell repertoires in COVID-19 (TCRdb year 2020). Regarding the study in general: Collaborator samples came from the United States, Italy and Spain and covered acute and convalescent phases of COVID-19. The samples were drawn from the first 160 participants of the ongoing ImmuneRACE study and from 950 to 1,500 subjects provided by 6 global collaborators. The material from the prospective study consisted of cDNA or gDNA derived from T cells, B-cell-depleted T cells, or PBMCs. Sample metadata almost always included a de-identified subject ID, COVID-19 status, age in years and sex. Subjects who had been exposed to COVID-19, were actively infected with it, or had recovered from it provided the deeply sampled blood TCRbeta repertoires that made up the dataset. Where available, HLA class I and class II types were obtained from metadata supplied by the sample provider rather than from assay-based typing. The repertoires were made available in a free public database intended to serve as a resource for research on the immune response to SARS-CoV-2. Study-wide findings and limitations: How much clinical and demographic metadata was included differed by source and by participant, and the metadata was provided uncurated.

TCRbeta CDR3 regions were amplified from genomic DNA by means of the immunoSEQ Assay, a bias-controlled multiplex PCR. The source study handled its data this way. Within the assay, amplification of reference gene primers was used to estimate how many nucleated cells each sample contained. To quantify the absolute abundance of each unique TCRbeta CDR3 rearrangement, sequence reads were collapsed and filtered. For each sample, productive Simpson clonality was calculated as the square root of Simpson's diversity index over productive rearrangements. TCRdb stores this immuneACCESS table with in-frame sequences only. Part of the clones is absent; in the studies checked, under half of the shortfall reflects unresolved V genes, and no reason is known for the rest. V, J and clone size were drawn from that table, and D and trimming were deduced from the DNA. The sample records about 57,000 clones, 88% of which are singletons. The top ten clones comprise over 4% of the sample.

The CDR3 measures 13 amino acids from cysteine to phenylalanine. Of all the DNA, just the CDR3 is kept, 39 bases in frame from base 1. Relative to germline, V is 5 bases shorter and J is 7 bases shorter, with 14 bases between their ends. CDR1 and CDR2, per the germline V gene, are ENHRY and SYGVKD. This TCR was sampled from a human donor in a cohort sampled during active COVID-19. The sequenced sample consisted of peripheral blood. The rearrangement combines TRBV10-3 with TRBJ1-1; 6 matching bases give a weak D call of TRBD1. The sequenced DNA: TGTGCCATCAGTTGGGGGCCTCAGGGTGAAGCTTTCTTT. Its translation reads: CAISWGPQGEAFF.